The sequence of this TCR beta chain was determined in a study of CD8+CD57+ T cells in acquired aplastic anemia. The patients chosen for sequencing had shown expansion of CD8+CD57+ cells (detected by flow cytometry). About this clonotype: At one end, the junction sequence differs from germline, possibly due to a read error.

The V gene's germline CDR1 is LNHNV and CDR2 YYDKDF (reference sequence). This CDR3 has 14 amino acids. TCR beta VDJ and CDR3 profiles were obtained from a genomic DNA template. TCRdb itself ran the reads through MiXCR, one entry per CDR3 protein. The sample has 200,000 to 300,000 distinct CDR3 sequences, 82% seen once. The V and J genes are TRBV15 and TRBJ2-7; either TRBD1 or TRBD2 may supply D (5 bases each). The receptor was derived from a human donor with aplastic anemia. The sample was sorted CD4+, CD8+, or CD8+CD57+ T cells (not recorded which) from PBMCs. In nucleotides, the CDR3 is TGTGCCACCAGCAGCCGGGGCCTCCCATACGACCAGTACTTC. This codes for CATSSRGLPYDQYF.